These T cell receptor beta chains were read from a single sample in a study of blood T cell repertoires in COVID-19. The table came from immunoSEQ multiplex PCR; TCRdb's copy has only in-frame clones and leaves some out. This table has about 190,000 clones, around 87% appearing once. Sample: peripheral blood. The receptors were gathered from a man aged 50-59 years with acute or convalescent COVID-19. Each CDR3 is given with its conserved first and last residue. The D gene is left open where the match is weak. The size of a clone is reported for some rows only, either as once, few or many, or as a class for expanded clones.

CDR3: CASSRGASGGSEQFF; DNA: TGTGCCAGCAGTAGGGGGGCTAGCGGGGGCTCGGAGCAGTTCTTC; V: TRBV6-5; size: -; J: TRBJ2-1; D: TRBD2
CDR3: CASSQNPLDAHGELFF; DNA: TGTGCCAGCAGCCAAAACCCACTAGACGCGCACGGGGAGCTGTTTTTT; V: TRBV4-2; size: -; J: TRBJ2-2; D: -
CDR3: CASSQAGTGGYNEQFF; DNA: TGTGCCAGCAGTCAAGCCGGGACAGGGGGTTACAATGAGCAGTTCTTC; V: TRBV27; size: -; J: TRBJ2-1; D: TRBD1
CDR3: CASSPSPGTPNEQFF; DNA: TGTGCCAGTAGCCCTTCTCCCGGGACTCCCAATGAGCAGTTCTTC; V: TRBV19; size: -; J: TRBJ2-1; D: -
CDR3: CASSVDRAQPQHF; DNA: TGTGCCAGCAGCGTAGACAGGGCCCAGCCCCAGCATTTT; V: TRBV7-3; size: few; J: TRBJ1-5; D: TRBD1
CDR3: CSVGGEYNEQFF; DNA: TGCAGCGTTGGAGGAGAGTACAATGAGCAGTTCTTC; V: TRBV29-1; size: -; J: TRBJ2-1; D: -
CDR3: CASSYRRTAQQETQYF; DNA: TGTGCCAGCAGTTACCGTCGGACAGCTCAGCAAGAGACCCAGTACTTC; V: TRBV6-5; size: -; J: TRBJ2-5; D: -
CDR3: CAWSLGQPGHDEAFF; DNA: TGTGCCTGGAGTTTAGGACAACCAGGGCATGATGAAGCTTTCTTT; V: TRBV30; size: -; J: TRBJ1-1; D: -
CDR3: CTSSQDRGLIFSGELFF; DNA: TGCACCAGCAGCCAAGATAGGGGGTTGATTTTTTCCGGGGAGCTGTTTTTT; V: TRBV1; size: -; J: TRBJ2-2; D: -
CDR3: CASSLAGNTGELFF; DNA: TGTGCCAGCAGCTTGGCGGGGAACACCGGGGAGCTGTTTTTT; V: TRBV7-3; size: -; J: TRBJ2-2; D: -
CDR3: CASSYTGSGGQETQYF; DNA: TGTGCCAGCAGTTACACGGGCTCCGGGGGGCAAGAGACCCAGTACTTC; V: TRBV6-5; size: -; J: TRBJ2-5; D: TRBD2
CDR3: CARGGSPYEQYF; DNA: TGTGCCAGGGGAGGGTCCCCCTACGAGCAGTACTTC; V: TRBV2; size: -; J: TRBJ2-7; D: TRBD2
CDR3: CASSIPGLNQETQYF; DNA: TGTGCCAGCAGCATTCCGGGACTCAACCAAGAGACCCAGTACTTC; V: TRBV14; size: -; J: TRBJ2-5; D: -
CDR3: CASSRENNEQFF; DNA: TGTGCCAGCAGCCGGGAAAACAATGAGCAGTTCTTC; V: TRBV12-3/TRBV12-4; size: -; J: TRBJ2-1; D: -
CDR3: CASSQEGTGELYF; DNA: TGCGCCAGCAGCCAAGAAGGGACAGGGGAACTATATTTT; V: TRBV4-1; size: -; J: TRBJ1-3; D: TRBD1
CDR3: CASSPLCSGARGALGNIQYF; DNA: TGCGCCAGCAGTCCCCTATGTTCCGGGGCCAGGGGGGCACTTGGAAACATTCAGTACTTC; V: TRBV23-1; size: -; J: TRBJ2-4; D: -
CDR3: CAWSKTRLQGASGNTIYF; DNA: TGTGCCTGGAGTAAAACTAGACTACAGGGGGCATCTGGAAACACCATATATTTT; V: TRBV30; size: once; J: TRBJ1-3; D: TRBD1
CDR3: CASSLSPSGGEKLFF; DNA: TGTGCCAGCAGCTTATCTCCCTCCGGCGGTGAAAAACTGTTTTTT; V: TRBV7-9; size: -; J: TRBJ1-4; D: -
CDR3: CAIAGQVTDTQYF; DNA: TGTGCCATCGCGGGACAGGTGACAGATACGCAGTATTTT; V: TRBV10-3; size: -; J: TRBJ2-3; D: TRBD1
CDR3: CASRSLSLTDTQYF; DNA: TGTGCCAGCAGGTCCCTTTCCCTCACAGATACGCAGTATTTT; V: TRBV6-6; size: -; J: TRBJ2-3; D: -
CDR3: CASSFLGGRVETQYF; DNA: TGTGCCAGCAGCTTTCTAGGGGGTAGGGTAGAGACCCAGTACTTC; V: TRBV7-8; size: -; J: TRBJ2-5; D: -
CDR3: CASRQGSSGNTIYF; DNA: TGTGCCAGCAGACAGGGAAGCTCTGGAAACACCATATATTTT; V: TRBV19; size: -; J: TRBJ1-3; D: TRBD1
CDR3: CASSYTGQETQYF; DNA: TGTGCCAGCAGTTACACTGGCCAAGAGACCCAGTACTTC; V: TRBV6-5; size: -; J: TRBJ2-5; D: -
CDR3: CASSVGGTGGNEKLFF; DNA: TGTGCCAGCAGCGTAGGCGGCACAGGGGGTAATGAAAAACTGTTTTTT; V: TRBV9; size: -; J: TRBJ1-4; D: TRBD1
CDR3: CASSYSINIGETQYF; DNA: TGTGCCAGCAGTTACTCGATAAATATCGGGGAGACCCAGTACTTC; V: TRBV6-2/TRBV6-3; size: -; J: TRBJ2-5; D: -
CDR3: CASSPRGVPFYGYTF; DNA: TGTGCCAGCAGTCCCCGGGGAGTCCCGTTCTATGGCTACACCTTC; V: TRBV27; size: -; J: TRBJ1-2; D: -
CDR3: CASSSRTGELTGELFF; DNA: TGTGCCAGCAGTTCCCGGACAGGGGAGCTCACCGGGGAGCTGTTTTTT; V: TRBV28; size: -; J: TRBJ2-2; D: TRBD1
CDR3: CASRPGTVSGQSSYEQYF; DNA: TGTGCCAGCAGACCCGGGACCGTGTCGGGACAGAGCTCCTACGAGCAGTACTTC; V: TRBV5-8; size: -; J: TRBJ2-7; D: TRBD1
CDR3: CSVEEGPAVREGYGYTF; DNA: TGCAGCGTTGAAGAGGGGCCAGCTGTCAGGGAAGGGTATGGCTACACCTTC; V: TRBV29-1; size: -; J: TRBJ1-2; D: -
CDR3: CASSLPGRGYNEQFF; DNA: TGTGCCAGCAGTTTACCCGGGAGGGGGTACAATGAGCAGTTCTTC; V: TRBV28; size: -; J: TRBJ2-1; D: TRBD2
CDR3: CASSWGDRATDTQYF; DNA: TGCGCCAGCAGCTGGGGGGACAGGGCCACAGATACGCAGTATTTT; V: TRBV5-1; size: -; J: TRBJ2-3; D: TRBD1
CDR3: CSASGTPTGELFF; DNA: TGCAGCGCTAGCGGGACGCCCACCGGGGAGCTGTTTTTT; V: TRBV29-1; size: -; J: TRBJ2-2; D: TRBD2
CDR3: CASSLLGQGPRSDTQYF; DNA: TGTGCCAGCAGTTTACTTGGACAGGGCCCACGCTCAGATACGCAGTATTTT; V: TRBV28; size: -; J: TRBJ2-3; D: TRBD1
CDR3: CASSSGRGTGPNAQPQHF; DNA: TGTGCCAGCAGCTCCGGCCGTGGGACAGGGCCCAACGCGCAGCCCCAGCATTTT; V: TRBV7-9; size: few; J: TRBJ1-5; D: TRBD1
CDR3: CASSKGQGSDYGYTF; DNA: TGCGCCAGCAGCAAAGGACAGGGCTCGGACTATGGCTACACCTTC; V: TRBV5-1; size: few; J: TRBJ1-2; D: TRBD1
CDR3: CATNVAGGKYEQYF; DNA: TGTGCCACCAACGTAGCGGGAGGGAAATACGAGCAGTACTTC; V: TRBV15; size: -; J: TRBJ2-7; D: TRBD2
CDR3: CASTLSLLADYEQYF; DNA: TGTGCCAGCACTTTGTCCCTACTAGCGGACTACGAGCAGTACTTC; V: TRBV28; size: -; J: TRBJ2-7; D: TRBD2
CDR3: CASSVARISSTDTQYF; DNA: TGTGCCAGCAGCGTTGCGCGGATCTCTAGCACAGATACGCAGTATTTT; V: TRBV9; size: once; J: TRBJ2-3; D: -
CDR3: CASSLGTGGPTNEKLFF; DNA: TGTGCCAGCAGCTTAGGGACAGGGGGCCCAACTAATGAAAAACTGTTTTTT; V: TRBV7-9; size: -; J: TRBJ1-4; D: TRBD1
CDR3: CASSAKTSGAYNEQFF; DNA: TGTGCCAGTAGTGCCAAGACTAGCGGGGCGTACAATGAGCAGTTCTTC; V: TRBV19; size: -; J: TRBJ2-1; D: TRBD2
CDR3: CASKLQGPGNTIYF; DNA: TGTGCCAGCAAACTACAGGGACCTGGAAACACCATATATTTT; V: TRBV2; size: -; J: TRBJ1-3; D: -
CDR3: CASSQGGLAGYNEQFF; DNA: TGTGCCAGCAGCCAAGGAGGACTAGCGGGGTACAATGAGCAGTTCTTC; V: TRBV3-1/TRBV3-2; size: -; J: TRBJ2-1; D: TRBD2
CDR3: CASRPGQGLSYEQYF; DNA: TGTGCCAGCAGACCCGGACAGGGTCTCTCCTACGAGCAGTACTTC; V: TRBV6-5; size: -; J: TRBJ2-7; D: TRBD1
CDR3: CASSPWTSGRASETQYF; DNA: TGTGCCAGCAGCCCTTGGACTAGCGGGAGGGCATCAGAGACCCAGTACTTC; V: TRBV7-9; size: -; J: TRBJ2-5; D: TRBD2
CDR3: CASSQMEETQYF; DNA: TGTGCCAGCAGTCAGATGGAAGAGACCCAGTACTTC; V: TRBV2; size: -; J: TRBJ2-5; D: -
CDR3: CASSYSAGIPGELFF; DNA: TGTGCCAGCAGTTACTCTGCAGGGATTCCCGGGGAGCTGTTTTTT; V: TRBV6-5; size: -; J: TRBJ2-2; D: -
CDR3: CASSHSGQGGNQPQHF; DNA: TGTGCCAGCAGCCACTCAGGACAGGGTGGCAATCAGCCCCAGCATTTT; V: TRBV3-1/TRBV3-2; size: -; J: TRBJ1-5; D: TRBD1
CDR3: CATSRDGREFQLFF; DNA: TGTGCCACCAGCAGAGATGGGCGGGAATTCCAGCTGTTTTTT; V: TRBV15; size: once; J: TRBJ2-2; D: -
CDR3: CASSQHSGGTYNEQFF; DNA: TGTGCCAGCAGCCAACATAGCGGGGGTACCTACAATGAGCAGTTCTTC; V: TRBV3-1/TRBV3-2; size: -; J: TRBJ2-1; D: TRBD2
CDR3: CASSVAAESSYNEQFF; DNA: TGTGCCAGCAGCGTAGCTGCGGAGAGCTCCTACAATGAGCAGTTCTTC; V: TRBV9; size: -; J: TRBJ2-1; D: -
CDR3: CASSRYDSTHGYTF; DNA: TGTGCCAGCAGCAGATACGACAGCACCCATGGCTACACCTTC; V: TRBV6-6; size: -; J: TRBJ1-2; D: -
CDR3: CASSVGPGFAGGYTF; DNA: TGTGCCAGCAGCGTAGGGCCGGGGTTCGCAGGAGGCTACACCTTC; V: TRBV9; size: -; J: TRBJ1-2; D: -
CDR3: CASSLQGANTGELFF; DNA: TGTGCCAGCAGCTTACAGGGGGCAAACACCGGGGAGCTGTTTTTT; V: TRBV7-6; size: once; J: TRBJ2-2; D: TRBD1
CDR3: CASRPGLSSGNTIYF; DNA: TGTGCCAGCCGACCGGGACTGTCCTCTGGAAACACCATATATTTT; V: TRBV19; size: -; J: TRBJ1-3; D: -
CDR3: CASSPLVGGTGELFF; DNA: TGTGCCAGCAGCCCTTTGGTGGGGGGGACCGGGGAGCTGTTTTTT; V: TRBV11-3; size: -; J: TRBJ2-2; D: TRBD2
CDR3: CASSAGQANTEAFF; DNA: TGTGCCAGCTCAGCGGGACAGGCGAACACTGAAGCTTTCTTT; V: TRBV18; size: -; J: TRBJ1-1; D: TRBD1
CDR3: CASSPTGRSGANVLTF; DNA: TGTGCCAGTAGCCCAACAGGGCGCTCCGGGGCCAACGTCCTGACTTTC; V: TRBV19; size: -; J: TRBJ2-6; D: -
CDR3: CASSLRRQGFGDNQPQHF; DNA: TGTGCCAGCAGCTTACGGAGACAGGGGTTCGGGGACAATCAGCCCCAGCATTTT; V: TRBV7-3; size: -; J: TRBJ1-5; D: TRBD1
CDR3: CASSRREGELFF; DNA: TGTGCCAGCAGCCGGCGGGAGGGGGAGCTGTTTTTT; V: TRBV5-5; size: -; J: TRBJ2-2; D: TRBD2